This T cell receptor (beta chain) appears in the sequencing data of a study of blood T cell repertoires in COVID-19. V trimming: 4 bases; J trimming: 3 bases; junction bases outside the gene matches: 9. Germline loops: CDR1 SGHRS, CDR2 YFSETQ. CDR3 length: 15 residues. Produced via immunoSEQ multiplex PCR; TCRdb's table is partial and in-frame only. Among some 260,000 clones listed, about 68% were seen once. Material for sequencing was peripheral blood. The rearrangement links TRBV5-1 to TRBJ2-7, with 8 bases identical to TRBD1. This TCR derives from a woman aged 80 or older with acute or convalescent COVID-19. CDR3 sequence reads: CASSTSGTGSYEQYF. The DNA for the CDR3 is TGCGCCAGCAGCACCTCCGGGACAGGTAGCTACGAGCAGTACTTC.